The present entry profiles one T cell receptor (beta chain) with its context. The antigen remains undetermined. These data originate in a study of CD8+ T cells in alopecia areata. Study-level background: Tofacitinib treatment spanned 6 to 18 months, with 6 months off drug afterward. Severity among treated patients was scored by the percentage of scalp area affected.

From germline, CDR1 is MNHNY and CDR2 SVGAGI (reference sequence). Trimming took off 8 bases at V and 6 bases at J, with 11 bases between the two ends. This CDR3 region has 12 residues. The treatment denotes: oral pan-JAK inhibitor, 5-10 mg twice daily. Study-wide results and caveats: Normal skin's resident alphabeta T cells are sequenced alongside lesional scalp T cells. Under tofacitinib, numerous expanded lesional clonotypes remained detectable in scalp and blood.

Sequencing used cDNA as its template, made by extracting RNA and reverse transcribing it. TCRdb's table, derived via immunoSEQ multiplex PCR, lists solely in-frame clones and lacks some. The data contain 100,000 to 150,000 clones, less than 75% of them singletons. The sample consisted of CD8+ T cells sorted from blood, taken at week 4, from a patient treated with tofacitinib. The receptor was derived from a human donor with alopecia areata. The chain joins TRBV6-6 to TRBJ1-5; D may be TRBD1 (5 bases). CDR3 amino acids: CASLGGVQPQHF. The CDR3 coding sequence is TGTGCCAGCCTCGGGGGGGTTCAGCCCCAGCATTTT.